This T cell receptor beta chain emerged from a study of blood T cell repertoires in COVID-19. Clinical history reported by participants formed the basis on which cohorts were assigned. In the original processing: Using reference gene primer amplification, nucleated cell counts were estimated. Sequencing was performed with immunoSEQ multiplex PCR; in TCRdb, only in-frame clones are kept and a portion is missing. Clone size and V and J calls were adopted from that table, with D and trimming inferred from the DNA. This table holds about 140,000 clones, 87% found once. This TCR derives from a man aged 55 to 70 who had recovered from COVID-19. What was sequenced was PBMCs or T cells enriched from blood (not recorded which).

The CDR3 here is CASSFHQASGANVLTF. The CDR3 DNA reads as TGTGCCAGCAGCTTCCACCAGGCCTCTGGGGCCAACGTCCTGACTTTC. V and J are TRBV5-4 and TRBJ2-6; no definite D call. Trimming cost V 2 bases and J 0 bases, with 9 bases left between them. Germline CDR1 and CDR2: SGHNT and YYREEE (reference sequence). The CDR3 has 16 amino acids.